This is a list of T cell receptor beta chains from one sample in a study of shared clonotypes between healthy human individuals. TCRdb's table, derived via immunoSEQ multiplex PCR, lists solely in-frame clones and lacks some. Of 2 million or so clones in the sample, roughly 96% are singletons; the top ten hold 0.13%. The source material was naive CD4+ T cells sorted from blood. Receptors originate from a young man in good health. CDR3s include the opening cysteine and the closing phenylalanine or tryptophan. The order of the fields is J gene, V gene, D gene, clone size, CDR3 protein, CDR3 DNA. D genes are given only for firm matches. For some rows the clone size is stated as once, few or many, or as a class when expanded; others skip it.

>TRBJ2-3|TRBV7-3|.|.
CASSLRRGRTDTQYF
TGTGCCAGCAGCTTAAGGAGGGGACGCACAGATACGCAGTATTTT
>TRBJ2-5|TRBV5-1|TRBD2|.
CASSHEGSGPIQETQYF
TGCGCCAGCAGCCACGAGGGTAGCGGGCCTATCCAAGAGACCCAGTACTTC
>TRBJ1-2|TRBV18|.|.
CASSQPLRSLYGYTF
TGTGCCAGCTCACAACCACTAAGAAGTCTCTATGGCTACACCTTC
>TRBJ2-7|TRBV5-4|TRBD2|.
CASSLERGGLYEQYF
TGTGCCAGCAGCTTGGAGCGGGGGGGCCTCTACGAGCAGTACTTC
>TRBJ2-5|TRBV7-7|TRBD2|.
CASSPAGGPLETQYF
TGTGCTAGCAGCCCGGCGGGGGGGCCTCTGGAGACCCAGTACTTC
>TRBJ1-5|TRBV6-5|.|.
CASSYSRESGQPQHF
TGTGCCAGCAGTTACTCGAGGGAGTCAGGTCAGCCCCAGCATTTT
>TRBJ1-2|TRBV6-5|.|many
CASSRVGDNYGYTF
TGTGCCAGCAGTCGCGTCGGGGATAACTATGGCTACACCTTC
>TRBJ1-2|TRBV28|.|.
CASSLPGSRGYTF
TGTGCCAGCAGTCTCCCGGGGAGCCGGGGCTACACCTTC
>TRBJ2-3|TRBV18|.|.
CASSPLDSTDTQYF
TGTGCCAGCTCACCGTTAGACAGCACAGATACGCAGTATTTT
>TRBJ1-3|TRBV18|.|.
CASSALGDSGNTIYF
TGTGCCAGCTCGGCACTGGGGGACTCTGGAAACACCATATATTTT
>TRBJ2-1|TRBV27|TRBD2|.
CASNSRLAGVTSYNEQFF
TGTGCCAGCAATTCCAGACTAGCGGGGGTTACCTCCTACAATGAGCAGTTCTTC
>TRBJ2-5|TRBV2|.|.
CASSEQVQETQYF
TGTGCCAGCAGTGAACAGGTACAAGAGACCCAGTACTTC
>TRBJ2-7|TRBV10-3|.|.
CAISEGGSSYEQYF
TGTGCCATCAGTGAAGGCGGCAGTTCCTACGAGCAGTACTTC
>TRBJ2-7|TRBV11-1|TRBD1|.
CASSLPVAGGEQYF
TGTGCCAGCAGCTTACCAGTGGCAGGGGGAGAGCAGTACTTC
>TRBJ2-7|TRBV7-2|.|.
CASSQGTAGVGEQYF
TGTGCCAGCAGCCAGGGGACAGCGGGAGTCGGGGAGCAGTACTTC
>TRBJ1-2|TRBV4-1|.|.
CASSQGRDIYGYTF
TGCGCCAGCAGCCAAGGTCGGGACATCTATGGCTACACCTTC
>TRBJ1-5|TRBV27|TRBD1|once
CASSEPTGWGQPQHF
TGTGCCAGCAGTGAACCGACAGGGTGGGGACAGCCCCAGCATTTT
>TRBJ2-7|TRBV5-1|.|.
CASSFTRGEHEQYF
TGCGCCAGCAGCTTCACAAGGGGAGAGCACGAGCAGTACTTC
>TRBJ1-1|TRBV29-1|TRBD1|.
CSVYSGGLVAFF
TGCAGCGTTTATTCAGGGGGCTTGGTAGCTTTCTTT
>TRBJ2-3|TRBV29-1|TRBD1|.
CSVGQGSTDTQYF
TGCAGCGTGGGACAGGGAAGCACAGATACGCAGTATTTT
>TRBJ1-3|TRBV30|TRBD1|.
CAWSVNRGSGNTIYF
TGTGCCTGGAGTGTCAACAGGGGCTCTGGAAACACCATATATTTT
>TRBJ2-7|TRBV30|TRBD2|once
CAWGTSGPRRYF
TGTGCCTGGGGGACTAGCGGGCCGAGGCGGTACTTC